This is a list of T cell receptor beta chains from one sample in a study of blood T cell repertoires in COVID-19. Generated by immunoSEQ multiplex PCR, the TCRdb table keeps only in-frame clones and is missing some. The sample includes under 300,000 clones, roughly 86% of them seen just once. Sequencing was done on a sample of PBMCs or T cells enriched from blood (not recorded which). The receptors come from a middle-aged woman with acute COVID-19. CDR3s include the opening cysteine and the closing phenylalanine or tryptophan. The D gene is left open where the match is weak. Rows give clone size only sometimes, using once, few, many, or a class for an expanded clone.

>TRBJ1-1|14|TRBD1|TRBV7-9|-
CASSRNRGGTEAFF
TGTGCCAGCAGCCGAAACAGGGGTGGGACTGAAGCTTTCTTT
>TRBJ2-5|15|TRBD2|TRBV27|-
CASSSPSGRTQTQYF
TGTGCCAGCAGTTCGCCTAGCGGGAGGACCCAGACCCAGTACTTC
>TRBJ2-5|14|-|TRBV3-1/TRBV3-2|-
CASSQVPSVETQYF
TGTGCCAGCAGCCAAGTACCGAGCGTTGAGACCCAGTACTTC
>TRBJ1-1|15|-|TRBV3-1/TRBV3-2|once
CASSPRVRGNTEAFF
TGTGCCAGCAGCCCCCGTGTTAGAGGGAACACTGAAGCTTTCTTT
>TRBJ2-6|16|-|TRBV15|-
CATSHTQGSGANVLTF
TGTGCCACCAGTCATACCCAGGGCTCTGGGGCCAACGTCCTGACTTTC
>TRBJ1-1|13|-|TRBV10-3|-
CAISAAGTPDAFF
TGTGCCATCAGCGCCGCCGGGACTCCAGATGCTTTCTTT
>TRBJ1-1|17|-|TRBV11-3|-
CASSSLEKTDMNTEAFF
TGTGCCAGCAGCTCCTTAGAAAAGACAGACATGAACACTGAAGCTTTCTTT
>TRBJ2-7|16|TRBD1|TRBV5-1|-
CASSAGTGDGNYEQYF
TGCGCCAGCTCCGCCGGGACAGGGGACGGTAACTACGAGCAGTACTTC
>TRBJ2-3|14|-|TRBV7-3|-
CASSLISGTDTQYF
TGTGCCAGCAGCTTAATAAGCGGCACAGATACGCAGTATTTT
>TRBJ2-1|16|-|TRBV20-1|-
CSASRQGLHLYNEQFF
TGCAGTGCTAGTAGACAGGGACTCCACCTATACAATGAGCAGTTCTTC
>TRBJ2-7|11|-|TRBV3-1/TRBV3-2|-
CASGGYYEQYF
TGTGCCAGCGGAGGGTACTACGAGCAGTACTTC
>TRBJ1-3|11|-|TRBV12-3/TRBV12-4|-
CASSHGASIYF
TGTGCCAGCAGCCATGGGGCTTCCATATATTTT
>TRBJ1-4|15|-|TRBV25-1|once
CASSDGFGADEKLFF
TGTGCCAGCAGTGATGGGTTTGGGGCGGATGAAAAACTGTTTTTT
>TRBJ2-7|15|-|TRBV5-1|-
CASSLATLSSYEQYF
TGCGCCAGCAGCTTGGCAACTCTAAGCTCCTACGAGCAGTACTTC
>TRBJ2-7|14|-|TRBV19|-
CASSIVGNPYEQYF
TGTGCCAGTAGTATAGTCGGGAACCCCTACGAGCAGTACTTC
>TRBJ1-3|13|TRBD1|TRBV27|-
CASRGGFGNTIYF
TGTGCCAGCAGAGGGGGCTTCGGAAACACCATATATTTT
>TRBJ2-7|16|TRBD1|TRBV3-1/TRBV3-2|-
CASSPAPVGQGYEQYF
TGTGCCAGCAGCCCCGCCCCAGTCGGACAGGGTTACGAGCAGTACTTC
>TRBJ2-1|19|TRBD2|TRBV3-1/TRBV3-2|once
CASSQGWGGTSGPYNEQFF
TGTGCCAGCAGCCAAGGATGGGGTGGGACTAGCGGACCCTACAATGAGCAGTTCTTC
>TRBJ1-2|15|TRBD1|TRBV6-6|-
CASSTRVGTGEGYTF
TGTGCCAGCAGTACCAGGGTGGGGACAGGGGAAGGCTACACCTTC
>TRBJ1-1|14|-|TRBV5-1|-
CASSLEAFGTEAFF
TGCGCCAGCAGCTTGGAAGCTTTTGGCACTGAAGCTTTCTTT
>TRBJ2-7|16|-|TRBV5-4|-
CASSLDQEGARYEQYF
TGTGCCAGCAGCTTGGACCAGGAGGGGGCCCGCTACGAGCAGTACTTC
>TRBJ2-1|16|TRBD2|TRBV14|-
CASSRLAGSSYNEQFF
TGTGCCAGCAGCAGACTAGCGGGAAGCTCCTACAATGAGCAGTTCTTC